The clone carrying this T cell receptor beta chain has only a few counts. The antigen remains undetermined. The junction does not match germline at one end; this may be a read error. Findings and caveats of the study: Greatest tumor Treg TCR overlap was with tumor naive CD4+ cells.

Tregs were sorted as CD4+CD25+CD127-/low cells. Each CDR3 protein is one row after TCRdb ran MiXCR on the 5' RACE reads. Seen here are 50,000 to 60,000 distinct CDR3 sequences, 20% observed once, and the top ten hold 2.5% to 3.5%. This CDR3 has 11 amino acids. Germline V gives CDR1 SGHTA, CDR2 FQGNSA. The sequence was obtained from a female donor with breast cancer. Sequences were obtained from tumor-infiltrating Tregs sorted from the breast tumor. This chain links TRBV7-2 with TRBJ1-1, with TRBD1 matching over 11 bases. The CDR3 is CASGQGADAFF. CDR3 DNA: TGTGCCAGTGGACAGGGGGCTGACGCTTTCTTT.